Presented here are 14 T cell receptor beta chains from one specimen sequenced in a study of T-cell memory formation after mild COVID-19 listed by TCRdb under 2021. Library creation used 5' RACE. TCRdb records Illumina NovaSeq 6000 as the sequencer. Starting from the raw public reads, TCRdb applied fastp trimming at Q25, assembled clones with MiXCR and retained in-frame beta chains. Identical CDR3 proteins give one entry, which carries the most common genes and DNA. This sample is represented by roughly 130,000 distinct CDR3 sequences; 16% of them were singletons. The top ten constitute around 14% of the sample. Input material: PBMCs or a T cell subset sorted from them (not recorded which). These receptors all stem from an adult woman who had mild COVID-19 (a few samples of this study predate the infection). The sample titles of this study are shuffled in the database, so cell type and time point are left out; the donor was told from shared clones.

CDR3 DNA sequence: TGTGCCAGCAGCCAAGACCGGGACCGTCCTTCCTACGAGCAGTACTTC. Translated: CASSQDRDRPSYEQYF. The chain employs TRBV3-1 and TRBJ2-7; D possibly uses TRBD1 or TRBD2 (5 bases each). The germline V gene encodes CDR1 LGHDT and CDR2 YNNKEL (reference sequence). The CDR3 is 16 residues long. V was trimmed by 0 bases and J by 1 base, leaving 13 bases between them.

This clonotype was found a few times. The CDR3 nucleotides are TGTGCCAGCGCTTGGGTAGCAAGCAATGAGCAGTTCTTC. Residues: CASAWVASNEQFF. This rearrangement joins TRBV7-3 to TRBJ2-1, with D uncertain. Per the germline V gene, CDR1 is SGHTA and CDR2 is FQGTGA. The CDR3 loop spans 13 amino acids. Trimming took off 8 bases at V and 6 bases at J, with 14 bases between the two ends.

This clonotype was picked up a small number of times. This chain joins TRBV7-2 and TRBJ1-2, with 9 bases identical to TRBD1. The CDR3 has 14 residues. Germline loops: CDR1 SGHTA, CDR2 FQGNSA. V was clipped by 5 bases and J by 5 bases; unmatched bases: 6. CDR3 in amino acids: CASSPRTGEYGYTF. The CDR3 bases are TGTGCCAGCAGCCCCCGGACAGGGGAATATGGCTACACCTTC.

This clonotype was found a few times. The chain uses TRBV13 and TRBJ2-3; 8 nucleotides align to TRBD1. Germline assignment: CDR1 PRHDT and CDR2 FYEKMQ (reference sequence). The V and J ends lost 6 bases and 3 bases, in that order; junction bases with no gene match: 11. The CDR3 consists of 16 residues. The CDR3 reads CASRDLQGAPTDTQYF. The CDR3 region has the DNA TGTGCCAGCAGAGACCTCCAGGGGGCTCCTACAGATACGCAGTATTTT.

Comment on this clonotype: Its ends do not fully match the called genes, so a read error is possible. CDR3 sequence reads: CASSDSWQGIQYGYTF. The CDR3 DNA reads as TGTGCCAGCAGTGACTCGTGGCAAGGAATTCAGTATGGCTACACCTTC. This chain joins TRBV6-5 and TRBJ1-2, with D hard to call. The CDR3 covers 16 residues. Germline V gene data show CDR1 as MNHEY and CDR2 as SVGAGI.

In DNA, the CDR3 is TGCAGTGCCCAAGTTGGGGGGCCGAACACTGAAGCTTTCTTT. Protein sequence: CSAQVGGPNTEAFF. J is TRBJ1-1 and V is TRBV20-1; D perhaps matches TRBD1 (6 bases). V lost 6 bases to trimming and J lost 1 base, with 15 bases between them. CDR3 length equals 14 residues. Germline CDR1 is DFQATT and CDR2 is SNEGSKA (reference sequence).

This clonotype was seen a few times. The J gene is TRBJ2-7, the V gene TRBV7-9; D not resolved. Germline V lookup: CDR1 SEHNR, CDR2 FQNEAQ (reference sequence). The ends were cut back, 4 bases at V and 3 bases at J, with 7 bases in the middle. The CDR3 consists of 12 residues. The CDR3: CASSSTYYEQYF. Written as DNA, the CDR3 is TGTGCCAGCAGCTCAACTTACTACGAGCAGTACTTC.

The genes are TRBV5-1 and TRBJ2-2, with D possibly being TRBD1 (5 bases). The CDR3 is 13 residues long. The germline V gene has CDR1 SGHRS and CDR2 YFSETQ. The germline V and J ends were trimmed by 6 bases and 4 bases, with 10 bases remaining between them. CDR3 residues: CASTDDSTGELFF. The CDR3 DNA sequence: TGCGCCAGCACCGACGACAGCACCGGGGAGCTGTTTTTT.

This clonotype came up many times. The gene calls are TRBV7-2 and TRBJ2-1; TRBD2 aligns across 8 bases. Trimming took 2 bases from V and 1 from J; bases not matched to a gene: 4. From germline, CDR1 is SGHTA and CDR2 FQGNSA. CDR3 size: 16 residues. The CDR3 nucleotides are TGTGCCAGCAGCTTATTGGGCGGGGGGTCCTACAATGAGCAGTTCTTC. It codes for CASSLLGGGSYNEQFF.

This chain connects TRBV9 to TRBJ2-7; D gene ambiguous. V lost 2 bases, J lost 7 bases, and 13 bases lay in between. The CDR3 extends over 13 amino acids. Germline assignment: CDR1 SGDLS and CDR2 YYNGEE. Here the CDR3 reads CASSVLPSEEQYF. CDR3 bases: TGTGCCAGCAGCGTCCTACCGTCTGAAGAGCAGTACTTC.

This clonotype has a handful of counts. The gene calls are TRBV7-2 and TRBJ2-7, with 10 bases matching TRBD1. The CDR3 totals 14 residues. Germline trimming cut 5 bases from V and 6 bases from J; bases unmatched to any gene: 7. Germline V lookup: CDR1 SGHTA, CDR2 FQGNSA. The CDR3 bases are TGTGCCAGCAGCCCCTTTGGGACAGGGGTCGAGCAGTACTTC. This translates into CASSPFGTGVEQYF.

In this sample, this clonotype turned up a few times. The chain employs TRBV9 and TRBJ2-7; D possibly uses TRBD1 or TRBD2 (5 bases each). Per germline, CDR1 SGDLS and CDR2 YYNGEE. V dropped 4 bases and J dropped 2 bases, with 13 bases sitting between them. The CDR3 spans 14 residues. This CDR3 reads CASSPGTAPYEQYF. The CDR3 nucleotides read TGTGCCAGCAGCCCCGGGACCGCACCCTACGAGCAGTACTTC. The full variable domain, in which reference TRBV9 and TRBJ2-7 provide the parts outside the CDR3, is DSGVTQTPKHLITATGQRVTLRCSPRSGDLSVYWYQQSLDQGLQFLIQYYNGEERAKGNILERFSAQQFPDLHSELNLSSLELGDSALYFCASSPGTAPYEQYFGPGTRLTVT.

The gene calls are TRBV11-2 and TRBJ2-7, with 15 bases fitting TRBD2. Germline V gives CDR1 SGHAT, CDR2 FQNNGV. The V gene end was trimmed by 5 bases and the J gene end by 2 bases; junction bases not matched to a gene: 4. The CDR3 totals 16 residues. The CDR3 nucleotides are TGTGCCAGCAGCGCGGGACTAGCGGGAGGAACCTACGAGCAGTACTTC. This codes for CASSAGLAGGTYEQYF.

This clonotype has just a few counts. V and J are TRBV9 and TRBJ1-1; possibly TRBD1 for D (5 bases). Trimming removed 0 bases at V and 0 bases at J, with 9 bases between. The CDR3 is made up of 15 amino acids. In germline, CDR1 is SGDLS, CDR2 YYNGEE. The CDR3 nucleotides read TGTGCCAGCAGCGTAGGAGGGGCCATGAACACTGAAGCTTTCTTT. It yields the protein CASSVGGAMNTEAFF.